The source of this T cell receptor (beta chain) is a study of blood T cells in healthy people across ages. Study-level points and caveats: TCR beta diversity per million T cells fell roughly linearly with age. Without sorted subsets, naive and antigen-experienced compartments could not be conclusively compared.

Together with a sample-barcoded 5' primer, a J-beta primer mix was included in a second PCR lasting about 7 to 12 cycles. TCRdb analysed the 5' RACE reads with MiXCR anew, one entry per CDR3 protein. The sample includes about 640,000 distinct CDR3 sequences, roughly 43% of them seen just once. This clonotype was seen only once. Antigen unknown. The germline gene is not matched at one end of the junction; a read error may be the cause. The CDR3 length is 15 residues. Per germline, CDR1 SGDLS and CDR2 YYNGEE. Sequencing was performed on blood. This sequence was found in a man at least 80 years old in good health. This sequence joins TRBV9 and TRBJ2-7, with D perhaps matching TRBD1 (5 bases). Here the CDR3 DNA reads TGTGCCGGCAGCGTAACAGGATCCTTAGGGTACGAGCAGTACTTC. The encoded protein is CAGSVTGSLGYEQYF. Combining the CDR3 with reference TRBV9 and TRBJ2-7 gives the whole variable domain DSGVTQTPKHLITATGQRVTLRCSPRSGDLSVYWYQQSLDQGLQFLIQYYNGEERAKGNILERFSAQQFPDLHSELNLSSLELGDSALYFCAGSVTGSLGYEQYFGPGTRLTVT.